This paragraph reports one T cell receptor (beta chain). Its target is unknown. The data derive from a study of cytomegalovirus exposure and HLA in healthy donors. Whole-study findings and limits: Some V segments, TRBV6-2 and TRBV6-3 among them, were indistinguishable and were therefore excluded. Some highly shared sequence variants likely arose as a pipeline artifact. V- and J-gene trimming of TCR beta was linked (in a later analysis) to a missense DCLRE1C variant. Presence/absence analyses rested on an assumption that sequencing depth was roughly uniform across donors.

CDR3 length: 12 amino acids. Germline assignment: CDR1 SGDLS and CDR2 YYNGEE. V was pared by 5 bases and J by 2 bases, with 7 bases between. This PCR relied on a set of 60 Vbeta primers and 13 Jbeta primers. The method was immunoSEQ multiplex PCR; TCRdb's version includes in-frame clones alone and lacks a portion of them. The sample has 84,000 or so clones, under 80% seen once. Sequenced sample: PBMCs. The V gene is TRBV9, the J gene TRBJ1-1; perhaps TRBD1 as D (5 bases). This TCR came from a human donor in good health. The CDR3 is CASRGTNTEAFF. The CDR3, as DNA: TGTGCCAGCAGGGGGACTAACACTGAAGCTTTCTTT.